Given below is one T cell receptor (beta chain) in context. Antigen unknown. Trimming stripped 2 bases from V and 2 bases from J, with 10 bases between. Germline CDR1 reads MGHRA; CDR2 reads YSYEKL. The length of the CDR3 is 15 residues. The data were taken from a study of cytomegalovirus exposure and HLA in healthy donors. Sequenced by immunoSEQ multiplex PCR; TCRdb stores in-frame clones only, minus some. The sample consists of 20,000 to 25,000 clones, under 98% of them appearing once. Study-level results: Both high specificity and high sensitivity reportedly marked the classifier's diagnosis of cytomegalovirus status. A later analysis found first-cohort TCR clusters tended to co-occur in the approximately 110 validation repertoires. Among the CMV-associated chains, three were confirmed in vitro as specific for CMV antigens.

Sequenced: PBMCs. This sequence joins TRBV4-1 and TRBJ1-5; the D gene is possibly TRBD1 (5 bases). This TCR derives from a man between 25 and 39 years old in good health and CMV-seropositive. CDR3 loop: CASSQTGLRNQPQHF. DNA of the CDR3: TGCGCCAGCAGCCAAACGGGACTTCGCAATCAGCCCCAGCATTTT.